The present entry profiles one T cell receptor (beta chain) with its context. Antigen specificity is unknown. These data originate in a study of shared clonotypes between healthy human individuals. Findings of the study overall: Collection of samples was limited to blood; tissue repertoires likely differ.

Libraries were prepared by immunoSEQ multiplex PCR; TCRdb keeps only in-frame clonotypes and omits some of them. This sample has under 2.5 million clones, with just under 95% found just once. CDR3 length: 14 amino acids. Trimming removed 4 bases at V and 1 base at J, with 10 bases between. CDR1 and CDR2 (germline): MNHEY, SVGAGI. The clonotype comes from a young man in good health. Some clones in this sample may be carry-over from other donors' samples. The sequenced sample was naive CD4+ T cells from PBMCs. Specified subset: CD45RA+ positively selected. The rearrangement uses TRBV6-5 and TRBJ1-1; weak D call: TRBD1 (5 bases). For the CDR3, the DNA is TGTGCCAGCAGTTGGGGCGACAAGAACACTGAAGCTTTCTTT. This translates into CASSWGDKNTEAFF.